This entry lists 22 T cell receptor beta chains sequenced from one sample in a study of blood T cell repertoires in COVID-19. The assay was immunoSEQ multiplex PCR, and TCRdb's table has in-frame clones only and misses some. The sample includes roughly 230,000 clones, roughly 83% seen only once; the top ten take 6% to 9.5%. Sample: peripheral blood. These TCRs come from a woman aged 50 to 60 with acute or convalescent COVID-19.

The rearrangement joins TRBV11-2 to TRBJ2-7, with TRBD1 matching 9 bases. The CDR3 is made up of 15 amino acids. Trimming cost V 6 bases and J 2 bases; bases outside gene matches: 8. Germline assignment: CDR1 SGHAT and CDR2 FQNNGV. In DNA, the CDR3 is TGTGCCAGCAGAACCCCCCGGACAGGGGCCTACGAGCAGTACTTC. Translating gives CASRTPRTGAYEQYF.

This rearrangement joins TRBV7-9 to TRBJ2-2, with 7 bases matching TRBD1. The junction had 5 bases not matched to a gene; V was cut back by 2 bases and J by 5 bases. CDR1 SEHNR and CDR2 FQNEAQ come from the germline V gene (reference sequence). There are 15 residues in the CDR3. The CDR3 here is CASSLYRGRTGELFF. The CDR3 coding sequence is TGTGCCAGCAGCTTATACAGGGGAAGGACCGGGGAGCTGTTTTTT. Using reference TRBV7-9 and TRBJ2-2 for the parts outside the CDR3, the full variable domain is DTGVSQNPRHKITKRGQNVTFRCDPISEHNRLYWYRQTLGQGPEFLTYFQNEAQLEKSRLLSDRFSAERPKGSFSTLEIQRTEQGDSAMYLCASSLYRGRTGELFFGEGSRLTVL.

The gene calls are TRBV5-1 and TRBJ1-5, with D perhaps matching TRBD1 (6 bases). V was cut by 3 bases and J by 0 bases, with 10 bases left in between. Per the germline V gene, CDR1 is SGHRS and CDR2 is YFSETQ. CDR3 length: 15 residues. This chain's CDR3 is CASSSDRNSNQPQHF. As DNA, the CDR3 is TGCGCCAGCAGCTCTGACAGGAATAGCAATCAGCCCCAGCATTTT.

J is TRBJ1-2 and V is TRBV3-1 (or the pseudogene TRBV3-2); unclear D gene. Germline V gene lookup returns CDR1 LGHDT and CDR2 YNNKEL (reference sequence). The CDR3 extends over 14 amino acids. V was cut by 0 bases and J by 6 bases, with 11 bases left in between. As DNA, the CDR3 is TGTGCCAGCAGCCAAGATCAGACCGGGAATGGCTACACCTTC. Its protein is CASSQDQTGNGYTF.

V and J are TRBV11-2 and TRBJ1-1; maybe TRBD1 (6 bases). The CDR3 contains 16 residues. CDR1 and CDR2 (germline): SGHAT, FQNNGV. Trimming cost V 5 bases and J 5 bases, with 21 bases left between them. CDR3 nucleotides: TGTGCCAGCAGCCCGCTGGGACAAACCACCAAGACTGAAGCTTTCTTT. Its translation is CASSPLGQTTKTEAFF. Looking up the rest from reference TRBV11-2 and TRBJ1-1 gives the full variable domain: EAGVAQSPRYKIIEKRQSVAFWCNPISGHATLYWYQQILGQGPKLLIQFQNNGVVDDSQLPKDRFSAERLKGVDSTLKIQPAKLEDSAVYLCASSPLGQTTKTEAFFGQGTRLTVV.

This rearrangement joins TRBV20-1 to TRBJ2-1; TRBD1 agrees at 7 bases. J lost 15 bases, V lost 4 bases, and 6 bases had no gene match. Germline lookup yields CDR1 DFQATT and CDR2 SNEGSKA (reference sequence). The CDR3 extends over 10 amino acids. The CDR3 loop is CSATDRFGFF. The CDR3 nucleotides are TGCAGTGCTACGGACAGGTTCGGGTTCTTC.

This rearrangement joins TRBV12-5 to TRBJ2-5; TRBD2 matches at 14 bases. The V gene end was trimmed by 6 bases and the J gene end by 8 bases; junction bases not matched to a gene: 5. The CDR3 loop spans 14 amino acids. Germline V gene sequence: CDR1 LGHNT, CDR2 FRNRAP. Here the CDR3 DNA reads TGTGCTAGTGGGGACGGGACTAGCGGGGGTACCCAGTACTTC. This sequence encodes CASGDGTSGGTQYF.

This clone was recorded only once. The chain recombines TRBV5-1 with TRBJ1-5, with 9 bases that match TRBD1. Trimming at V came to 0 bases and at J to 6 bases, leaving 7 bases not matched to a gene. This CDR3 has 16 amino acids. Germline CDR1 reads SGHRS; CDR2 reads YFSETQ. CDR3 loop: CASSLEVTGGVQPQHF. Here the CDR3 DNA reads TGCGCCAGCAGCTTGGAGGTAACAGGGGGCGTTCAGCCCCAGCATTTT. Full variable domain (remainder filled in from reference TRBV5-1 and TRBJ1-5): KAGVTQTPRYLIKTRGQQVTLSCSPISGHRSVSWYQQTPGQGLQFLFEYFSETQRNKGNFPGRFSGRQFSNSRSEMNVSTLELGDSALYLCASSLEVTGGVQPQHFGDGTRLSIL.

This sequence joins TRBV30 and TRBJ2-1; TRBD2 matches 8 bases. This CDR3 region has 17 residues. V trimming: 0 bases; J trimming: 0 bases; junction bases outside the gene matches: 7. Germline V gene lookup returns CDR1 GTSNPN and CDR2 SVGIG (reference sequence). The CDR3, as DNA: TGTGCCTGGAGTGTAGGATTAGCGGGATCCTCCTACAATGAGCAGTTCTTC. Protein sequence: CAWSVGLAGSSYNEQFF.

The chain's CDR3 is CASSLRQGDTEAFF. The CDR3 DNA is TGCGCCAGCAGCTTGAGACAGGGGGACACTGAAGCTTTCTTT. The chain couples TRBV5-1 to TRBJ1-1, with TRBD1 matching 9 bases. The ends lost 1 base at V and 3 bases at J; junction bases unmatched: 1. From germline, CDR1 is SGHRS and CDR2 YFSETQ. This CDR3 comprises 14 residues.

The table lists this clone with a count of one. The chain couples TRBV6-4 to TRBJ2-5; D call uncertain. The CDR3 spans 12 residues. The germline gives CDR1 MRHNA, CDR2 SNTAGT. The V end lost 9 bases, the J end lost 1 base, and 9 bases lay between the germline ends. Here the CDR3 reads CARSPCQETQYF. CDR3 bases: TGTGCCAGGTCCCCCTGCCAAGAGACCCAGTACTTC.

The rearrangement links TRBV6-1 to TRBJ2-2, with TRBD1 matching 9 bases. Trimming cost V 4 bases and J 0 bases; bases outside gene matches: 6. Germline V gene data show CDR1 as MNHNS and CDR2 as SASEGT. The CDR3 contains 17 residues. The CDR3 DNA reads as TGTGCCAGCAGTGGAGGGACAGGGTTCGCGAACACCGGGGAGCTGTTTTTT. This codes for CASSGGTGFANTGELFF.

The chain uses TRBV29-1 and TRBJ1-2; possibly TRBD1 for D (6 bases). The CDR3 length is 13 residues. Trimming stripped 4 bases from V and 6 bases from J, with 15 bases between. Germline V gives CDR1 SQVTM, CDR2 ANQGSEA. This CDR3 is CSVARSRTDGYTF. CDR3 in DNA: TGCAGCGTTGCACGCTCCCGGACAGATGGCTACACCTTC.

This clone has a single count. V and J are TRBV7-6 and TRBJ2-5, with TRBD1 matching 12 bases. The CDR3 is made up of 15 amino acids. V shed 7 bases, J shed 5 bases, and the junction held 8 bases outside the gene matches. CDR1 is SGHVS and CDR2 is FNYEAQ in the germline V gene. The CDR3 region has the DNA TGTGCCAGCAACAAGGGACAGGGGGCCGAGGAGACCCAGTACTTC. Translating gives CASNKGQGAEETQYF.

Concerning this clone itself: Other DNA variants within this sample encode the same CDR3. This chain uses TRBV7-2 with TRBJ1-1, with TRBD1 as a possible D gene (6 bases). Germline values: CDR1 SGHTA, CDR2 FQGNSA. V was clipped by 5 bases and J by 0 bases, with 10 bases between them. This CDR3 is 14 amino acids long. The CDR3 sequence is CASSLGQMNTEAFF. The CDR3, as DNA: TGTGCCAGCAGCCTTGGACAGATGAACACTGAAGCTTTCTTT.

V gene TRBV2 combines with J gene TRBJ1-6; D uncertain. The germline V gene encodes CDR1 SNHLY and CDR2 FYNNEI. V was cut by 2 bases and J by 10 bases, with 9 bases left in between. The CDR3 has 13 amino acids. CDR3 in amino acids: CASSESLHSPLHF. CDR3 nucleotide sequence: TGTGCCAGCAGTGAATCACTACACTCACCCCTCCACTTT.

The chain links TRBV7-8 to TRBJ1-6, with D perhaps matching TRBD1 (6 bases). Germline CDR1 reads SGHVS; CDR2 reads FQNEAQ. Between the trimmed V and J ends, which lost 5 bases and 8 bases, there was a span of 22 bases. The CDR3 is made up of 17 amino acids. The CDR3 bases are TGTGCCAGCAGCGACAAAACCGGGGGGACACTCCATTCACCCCTCCACTTT. As protein: CASSDKTGGTLHSPLHF.

The chain combines TRBV10-2 with TRBJ1-5; the D is unclear. Germline assignment: CDR1 WSHSY and CDR2 SAAADI. The V and J ends lost 2 bases and 5 bases respectively, with 7 bases between them. CDR3 length: 13 residues. Here the CDR3 reads CASSEMSYQPQHF. As DNA, the CDR3 is TGCGCCAGCAGTGAGATGTCCTATCAGCCCCAGCATTTT.

The V call is TRBV3-1 (or the pseudogene TRBV3-2), the J call TRBJ2-5; 12 bases fit TRBD2. The CDR3 covers 16 residues. From germline, CDR1 is LGHDT and CDR2 YNNKEL (reference sequence). V gave up 6 bases and J gave up 0 bases; unmatched junction bases: 5. The CDR3: CASRRRLAGDQETQYF. CDR3 nucleotides: TGTGCCAGCAGAAGGCGACTAGCGGGAGACCAAGAGACCCAGTACTTC.

The chain is built from TRBV3-1 (or the pseudogene TRBV3-2) and TRBJ2-5, with TRBD1 matching 8 bases. Germline-derived CDR1 and CDR2 are LGHDT and YNNKEL (reference sequence). V lost 6 bases to trimming and J lost 5 bases; unmatched junction nucleotides: 5. The CDR3 runs to 13 residues. CDR3 protein: CASRRRTGETQYF. The CDR3 coding sequence is TGTGCCAGCAGAAGACGGACAGGGGAGACCCAGTACTTC.

This clone appeared once. V gene TRBV19 combines with J gene TRBJ1-6, with 7 bases aligning to TRBD1. The junction had 10 bases not matched to a gene; V was cut back by 4 bases and J by 10 bases. The CDR3 contains 15 residues. The germline V gene has CDR1 LNHDA and CDR2 SQIVND (reference sequence). DNA for the CDR3: TGTGCCAGTAGTACGTTGACAGGGAATGGGTCACCCCTCCACTTT. It yields the protein CASSTLTGNGSPLHF.

V is TRBV7-8 and J is TRBJ2-3, with a possible D match to TRBD1 (6 bases). Germline values: CDR1 SGHVS, CDR2 FQNEAQ. The CDR3 contains 13 residues. The V end lost 5 bases, the J end lost 4 bases, and 10 bases lay between the germline ends. The CDR3, as DNA: TGTGCCAGCAGCAGCAACAGGGCAGATACGCAGTATTTT. Its protein is CASSSNRADTQYF.